This T cell receptor (beta chain) was retrieved from a study of blood T cell repertoires in COVID-19. At the level of the study: The analysed material was cDNA or gDNA that came from T cells, B-cell-depleted T cells, or PBMCs.

Authors' methods: Nucleated cell number was recorded as an estimate derived from reference gene primer amplification. Sequencing used immunoSEQ multiplex PCR; TCRdb keeps in-frame clones, though not all of them. Clone size and the V and J calls come from that table; the DNA yielded D and trimming. The sample shows 100,000 to 150,000 clones, around 89% of them seen only once. This CDR3 spans 14 amino acids. After removal of 3 bases from V and 10 bases from J, the junction contained 7 bases not matched to a gene. Germline V CDR1 and CDR2: SEHNR, FQNEAQ (reference sequence). This sequence originates from a man aged 45 to 65 with acute or convalescent COVID-19. The V and J genes are TRBV7-9 and TRBJ1-2, with 11 nucleotides matching TRBD1. The sequenced sample consisted of peripheral blood. In nucleotides, the CDR3 is TGTGCCAGCAGCTTCCCGGACAGGGGGCTAAACTACACCTTC. It codes for CASSFPDRGLNYTF.